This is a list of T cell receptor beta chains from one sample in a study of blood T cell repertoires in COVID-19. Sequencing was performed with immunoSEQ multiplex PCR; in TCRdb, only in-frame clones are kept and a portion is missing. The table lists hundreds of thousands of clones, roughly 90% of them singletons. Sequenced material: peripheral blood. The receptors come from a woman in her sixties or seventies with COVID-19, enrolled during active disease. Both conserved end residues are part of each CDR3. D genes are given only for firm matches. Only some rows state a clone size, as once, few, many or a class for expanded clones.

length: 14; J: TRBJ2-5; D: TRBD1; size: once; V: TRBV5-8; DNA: TGTGCCAGCGGCACAGGGGGCGTACGAGAGACCCAGTACTTC; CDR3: CASGTGGVRETQYF
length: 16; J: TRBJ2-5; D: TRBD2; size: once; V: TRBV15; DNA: TGTGCCACCAGCACATTGACTAGCGAGATCCAAGAGACCCAGTACTTC; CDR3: CATSTLTSEIQETQYF
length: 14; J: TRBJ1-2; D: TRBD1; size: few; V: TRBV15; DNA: TGTGCCACCAGCAGCCGGCAGGGGGCTAATGGCTACACCTTC; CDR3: CATSSRQGANGYTF
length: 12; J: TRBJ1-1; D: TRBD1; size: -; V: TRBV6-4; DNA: TGTGCCAGCTTAGACAGGGACACTGAAGCTTTCTTT; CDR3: CASLDRDTEAFF
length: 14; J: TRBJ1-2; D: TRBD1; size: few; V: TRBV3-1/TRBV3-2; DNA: TGTGCCAGCAGCGCCCGGGACAGACTCTATGGCTACACCTTC; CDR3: CASSARDRLYGYTF
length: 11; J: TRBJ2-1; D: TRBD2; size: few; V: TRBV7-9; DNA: TGTGCCAGCCCTCCCAGCGGGGGCATATTCTTC; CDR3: CASPPSGGIFF
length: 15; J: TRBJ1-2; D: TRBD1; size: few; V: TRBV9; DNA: TGTGCCAGCAGCGCGCCGGGACAGGAGTACTATGGCTACACCTTC; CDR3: CASSAPGQEYYGYTF
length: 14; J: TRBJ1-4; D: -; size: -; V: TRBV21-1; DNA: TGTGCCAGCCGGTGGACACTCCAGCGCGAAAAACTGTTTTTT; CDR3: CASRWTLQREKLFF
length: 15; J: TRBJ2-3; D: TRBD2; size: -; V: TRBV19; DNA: TGTGCCAGTATGGATAGCGGGGGGCCGGGAGATACGCAGTATTTT; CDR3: CASMDSGGPGDTQYF
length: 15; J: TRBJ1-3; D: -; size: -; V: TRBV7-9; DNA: TGTGCCAGCAGCTCACAGGGTGGGTCTGGAAACACCATATATTTT; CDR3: CASSSQGGSGNTIYF
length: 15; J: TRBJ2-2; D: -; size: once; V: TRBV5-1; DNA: TGCGCCAGCAGCTTAAAAGGGGATCCGAACGGGGAGCTGTTTTTT; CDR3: CASSLKGDPNGELFF
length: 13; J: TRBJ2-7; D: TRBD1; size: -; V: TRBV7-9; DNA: TGTGCCAGCAGCCAACAGGGGGCCCACGAGCAGTACTTC; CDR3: CASSQQGAHEQYF
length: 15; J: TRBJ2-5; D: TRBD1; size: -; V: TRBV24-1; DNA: TGTGCCACCAGTCATAGGGCACAGGGGCGAGAGACCCAGTACTTC; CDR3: CATSHRAQGRETQYF
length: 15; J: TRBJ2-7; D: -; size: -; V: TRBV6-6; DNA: TGTGCCAGCAGTTATGTAGGTGGGGGGGCGGGCGAGCAGTACTTC; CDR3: CASSYVGGGAGEQYF
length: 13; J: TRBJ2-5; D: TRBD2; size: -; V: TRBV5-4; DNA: TGTGCCAGCAGCGTATCTAGCGGGGGGACCCAGTACTTC; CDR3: CASSVSSGGTQYF
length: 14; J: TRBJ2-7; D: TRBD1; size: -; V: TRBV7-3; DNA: TGTGCCAGCAGCTCACAGGGGGGAACCTACGAGCAGTACTTC; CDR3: CASSSQGGTYEQYF
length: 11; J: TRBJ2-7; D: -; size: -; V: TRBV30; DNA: TGTGCCTGGAGTCCAGACTACGAGCAGTACTTC; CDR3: CAWSPDYEQYF
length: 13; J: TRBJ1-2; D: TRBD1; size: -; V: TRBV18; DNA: TGTGCCAGCTCCCTTGACAGGGGGAATGGCTACACCTTC; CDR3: CASSLDRGNGYTF
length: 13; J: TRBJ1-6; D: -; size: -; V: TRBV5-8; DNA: TGTGCCAGCAGCTGGGAGATCGACTCACCCCTCCACTTT; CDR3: CASSWEIDSPLHF
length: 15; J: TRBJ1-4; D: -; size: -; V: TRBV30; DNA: TGTGCCTGGAGTCCAACAGGGAACTATAATGAAAAACTGTTTTTT; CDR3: CAWSPTGNYNEKLFF
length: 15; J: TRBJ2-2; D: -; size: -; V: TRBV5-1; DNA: TGCGCCAGCAGGTCGGCCGGACTGGGCGACGGGGAGCTGTTTTTT; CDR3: CASRSAGLGDGELFF
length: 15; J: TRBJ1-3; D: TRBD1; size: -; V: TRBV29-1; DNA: TGCAGCGTTGAAGAGTCTAGGACAGGGGGAAACACCATATATTTT; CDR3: CSVEESRTGGNTIYF
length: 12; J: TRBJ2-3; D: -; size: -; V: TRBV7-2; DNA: TGTGCCAGCAGCTTGGACTCCGCTGCGCAGTATTTT; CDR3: CASSLDSAAQYF
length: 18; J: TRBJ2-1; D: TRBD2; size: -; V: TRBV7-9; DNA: TGTGCCAGCAGTTCTCCGGGACTAGCGGGGGGACCCTACAATGAGCAGTTCTTC; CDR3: CASSSPGLAGGPYNEQFF
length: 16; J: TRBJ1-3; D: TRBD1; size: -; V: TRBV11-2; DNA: TGTGCCAGCAGGAACGACAGGGGGGGCTCTGGAAACACCATATATTTT; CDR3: CASRNDRGGSGNTIYF
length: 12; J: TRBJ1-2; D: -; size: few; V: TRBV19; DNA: TGTGCCAGTAGTATAGTTGAGAGGAGCTACACCTTC; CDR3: CASSIVERSYTF
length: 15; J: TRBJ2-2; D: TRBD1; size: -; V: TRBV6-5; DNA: TGTGCCAGCAGTTCAGGACAGGGGTACACCGGGGAGCTGTTTTTT; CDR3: CASSSGQGYTGELFF
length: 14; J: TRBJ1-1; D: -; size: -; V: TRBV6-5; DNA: TGTGCCAGCAGTTACGGCGCAGGGAACACTGAAGCTTTCTTT; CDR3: CASSYGAGNTEAFF
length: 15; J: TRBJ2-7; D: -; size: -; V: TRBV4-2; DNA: TGTGCCAGCAGCCAAGAGGGGAGCACATCCTACGAGCAGTACTTC; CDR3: CASSQEGSTSYEQYF